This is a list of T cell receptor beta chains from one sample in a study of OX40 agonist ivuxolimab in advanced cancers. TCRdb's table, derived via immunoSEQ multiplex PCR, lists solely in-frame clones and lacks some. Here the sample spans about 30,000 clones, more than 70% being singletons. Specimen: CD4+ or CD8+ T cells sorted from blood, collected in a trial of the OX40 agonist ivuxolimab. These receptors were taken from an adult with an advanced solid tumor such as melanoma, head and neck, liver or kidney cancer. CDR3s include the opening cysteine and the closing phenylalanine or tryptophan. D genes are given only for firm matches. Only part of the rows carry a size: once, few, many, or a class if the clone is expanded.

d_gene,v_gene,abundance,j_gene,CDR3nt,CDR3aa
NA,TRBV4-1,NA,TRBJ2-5,TGCGCCAGCAGCCAAGATCGACAGCGACAAGAGACCCAGTACTTC,CASSQDRQRQETQYF
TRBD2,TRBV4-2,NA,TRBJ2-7,TGTGCCAGCAGCCAAGAAGCGGGAGTCTACGAGCAGTACTTC,CASSQEAGVYEQYF
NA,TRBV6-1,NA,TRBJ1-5,TGTGCCAGCAGTTCGGGGGGCGGTACTAATCAGCCCCAGCATTTT,CASSSGGGTNQPQHF
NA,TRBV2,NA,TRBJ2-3,TGTGCCAGCAGTGTTGAGAGAGGGTTTACGCAGTATTTT,CASSVERGFTQYF
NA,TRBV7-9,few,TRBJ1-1,TGTGCCAGCAGCTTAGTACGGGCTGGAGGCATGAACACTGAAGCTTTCTTT,CASSLVRAGGMNTEAFF
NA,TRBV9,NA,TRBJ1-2,TGTGCCAGCAGCCCATCAAACGGTTTTTATGGCGGCTACACCTTC,CASSPSNGFYGGYTF
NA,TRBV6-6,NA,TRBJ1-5,TGTGCCAGCAGTCGAGTCCCCATCAAAGGTCAGCCCCAGCATTTT,CASSRVPIKGQPQHF
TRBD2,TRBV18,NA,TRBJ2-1,TGTGCCAGCTCACCTCTGAGCGGGAGACTCTCCAATGAGCAGTTCTTC,CASSPLSGRLSNEQFF
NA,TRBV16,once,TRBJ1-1,TGTGCCAGCAGCCAAGCTGCAGGGAACACTGAAGCTTTCTTT,CASSQAAGNTEAFF
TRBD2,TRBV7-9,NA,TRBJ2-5,TGTGCCAGCAGGGGAGGGACTCCCGAGGAGACCCAGTACTTC,CASRGGTPEETQYF
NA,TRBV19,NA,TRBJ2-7,TGTGCCAGTAGTTCGGGATCCTCCTACGAGCAGTACTTC,CASSSGSSYEQYF
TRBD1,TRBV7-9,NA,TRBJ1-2,TGTGCCAGCAGCTTAGATCCAGGGGGCAACTATGGCTACACCTTC,CASSLDPGGNYGYTF
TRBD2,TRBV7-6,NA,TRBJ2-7,TGTGCCAGCAGCTCCCCGACTAGCAGCGAGCAGTACTTC,CASSSPTSSEQYF
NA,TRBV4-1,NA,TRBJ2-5,TGCGCCAGCAGCCAAAGGATGACCGGGCCAAGGCGGGAGACCCAGTACTTC,CASSQRMTGPRRETQYF
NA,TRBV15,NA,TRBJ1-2,TGTGCCACCAGCAGAGTAAGGACAATGGAATATGGCTACACCTTC,CATSRVRTMEYGYTF
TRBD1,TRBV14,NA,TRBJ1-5,TGTGCCAGCAGCCAAAAGGTCCCGTGGGACAGGGAAACAACCAATCAGCCCCAGCATTTT,CASSQKVPWDRETTNQPQHF
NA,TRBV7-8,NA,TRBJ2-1,TGTGCCAGCTCCTTCTCGGGTTCCTACAATGAGCAGTTCTTC,CASSFSGSYNEQFF
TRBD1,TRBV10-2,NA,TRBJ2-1,TGCGCCAGCAGGACAGGGGGCGGATCCTACAATGAGCAGTTCTTC,CASRTGGGSYNEQFF
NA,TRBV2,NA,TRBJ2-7,TGTGCCAGAGGCTCGATTCCGGGACGTACCTACGAGCAGTACTTC,CARGSIPGRTYEQYF